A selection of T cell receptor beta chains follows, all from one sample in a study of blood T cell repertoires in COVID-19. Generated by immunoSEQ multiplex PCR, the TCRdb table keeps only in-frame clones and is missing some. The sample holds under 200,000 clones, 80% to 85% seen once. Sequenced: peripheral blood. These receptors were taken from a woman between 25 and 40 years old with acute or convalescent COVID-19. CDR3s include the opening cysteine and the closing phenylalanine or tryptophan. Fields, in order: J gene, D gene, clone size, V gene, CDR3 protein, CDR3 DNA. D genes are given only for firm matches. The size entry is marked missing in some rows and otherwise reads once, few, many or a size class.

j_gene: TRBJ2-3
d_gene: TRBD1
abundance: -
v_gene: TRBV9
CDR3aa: CASSSGTGVIPQYF
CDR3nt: TGTGCCAGCAGCTCCGGGACAGGGGTAATTCCGCAGTATTTT

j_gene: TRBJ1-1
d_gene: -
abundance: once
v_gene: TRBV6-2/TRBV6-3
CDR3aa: CATSQGSEAFF
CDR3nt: TGTGCCACCAGTCAGGGATCTGAAGCTTTCTTT

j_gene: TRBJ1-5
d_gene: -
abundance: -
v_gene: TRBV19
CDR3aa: CASSIVNQPQHF
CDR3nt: TGTGCCAGTAGTATAGTAAATCAGCCCCAGCATTTT

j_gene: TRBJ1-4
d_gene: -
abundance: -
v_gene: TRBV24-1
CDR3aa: CATYFRCEDEKLFF
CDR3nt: TGTGCCACCTATTTCAGGTGCGAAGATGAAAAACTGTTTTTT

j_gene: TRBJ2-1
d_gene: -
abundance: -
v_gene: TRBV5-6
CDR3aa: CASSEDRSGAGNEQFF
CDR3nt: TGTGCCAGCAGCGAAGACAGGTCTGGGGCCGGGAATGAGCAGTTCTTC

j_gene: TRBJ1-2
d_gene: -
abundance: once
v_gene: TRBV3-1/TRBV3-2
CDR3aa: CASSQEGPGINYGYTF
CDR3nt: TGTGCCAGCAGCCAAGAGGGCCCGGGGATAAACTATGGCTACACCTTC

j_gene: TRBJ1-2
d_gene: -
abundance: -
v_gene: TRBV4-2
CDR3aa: CASSQLDSLGYGYTF
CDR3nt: TGTGCCAGCAGCCAACTGGACAGTCTTGGCTATGGCTACACCTTC

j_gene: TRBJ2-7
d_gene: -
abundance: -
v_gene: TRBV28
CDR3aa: CAIGQGLYEQYF
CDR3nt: TGTGCCATCGGACAGGGACTATACGAGCAGTACTTC

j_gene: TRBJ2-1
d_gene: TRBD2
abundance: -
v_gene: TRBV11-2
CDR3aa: CASSSLAGAYNEQFF
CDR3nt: TGTGCCAGCAGCTCACTAGCGGGAGCGTACAATGAGCAGTTCTTC

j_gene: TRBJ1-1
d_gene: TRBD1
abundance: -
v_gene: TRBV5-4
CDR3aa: CASSSPGTGHTEAFF
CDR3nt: TGTGCCAGCAGCTCCCCCGGGACAGGTCACACTGAAGCTTTCTTT

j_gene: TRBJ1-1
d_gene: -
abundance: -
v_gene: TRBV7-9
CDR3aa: CASSRMGADEAFF
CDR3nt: TGTGCCAGCAGTCGCATGGGGGCAGACGAAGCTTTCTTT

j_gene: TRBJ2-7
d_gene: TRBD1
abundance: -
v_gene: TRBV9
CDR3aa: CASSLGTGLYEQYF
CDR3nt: TGTGCCAGCAGCCTTGGGACAGGGCTCTACGAGCAGTACTTC

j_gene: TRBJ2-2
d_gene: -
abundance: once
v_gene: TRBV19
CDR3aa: CASSLTRSTGELFF
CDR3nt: TGTGCCAGTAGCCTCACCCGGAGTACCGGGGAGCTGTTTTTT

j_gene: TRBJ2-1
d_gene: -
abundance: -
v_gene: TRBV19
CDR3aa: CASSIVWANEQFF
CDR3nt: TGTGCCAGTAGTATTGTATGGGCCAATGAGCAGTTCTTC

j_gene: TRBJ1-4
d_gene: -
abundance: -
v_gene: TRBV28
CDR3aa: CASSPSYRNEKLFF
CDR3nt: TGTGCCAGCAGTCCATCATACAGGAATGAAAAACTGTTTTTT

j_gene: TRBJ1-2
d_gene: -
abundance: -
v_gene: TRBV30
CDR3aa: CAWSSAPVLGYTF
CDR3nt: TGTGCCTGGAGTTCCGCCCCGGTACTTGGCTACACCTTC

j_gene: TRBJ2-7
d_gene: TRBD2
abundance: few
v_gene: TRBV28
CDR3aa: CASSLLTGGVGYEQYF
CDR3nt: TGTGCCAGCAGTTTACTTACGGGGGGTGTGGGCTACGAGCAGTACTTC

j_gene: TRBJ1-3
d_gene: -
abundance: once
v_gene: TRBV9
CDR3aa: CASSVQGSGNTIYF
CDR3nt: TGTGCCAGCAGCGTTCAGGGCTCTGGAAACACCATATATTTT

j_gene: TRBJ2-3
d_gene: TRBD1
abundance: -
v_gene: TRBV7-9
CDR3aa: CASSAPGQGTDTQYF
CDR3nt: TGTGCCAGCAGCGCGCCGGGACAGGGCACAGATACGCAGTATTTT

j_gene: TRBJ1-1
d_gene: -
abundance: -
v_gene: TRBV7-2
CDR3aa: CASSSPGGSPEAFF
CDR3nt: TGTGCCAGCAGCTCACCCGGCGGGAGTCCTGAAGCTTTCTTT

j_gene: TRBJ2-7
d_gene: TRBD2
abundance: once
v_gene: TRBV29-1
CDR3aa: CSVGFVAGGRGEEQYF
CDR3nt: TGCAGCGTTGGATTCGTAGCGGGAGGACGGGGGGAAGAGCAGTACTTC

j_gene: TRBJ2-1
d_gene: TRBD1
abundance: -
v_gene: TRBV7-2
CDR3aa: CASSLVGTGFASYNEQFF
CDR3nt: TGTGCCAGCAGCTTAGTGGGGACAGGGTTTGCCTCCTACAATGAGCAGTTCTTC

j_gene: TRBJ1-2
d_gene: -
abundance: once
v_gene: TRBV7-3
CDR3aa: CASSQGRGAGGYTF
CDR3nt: TGTGCCAGCAGCCAAGGTCGCGGGGCAGGAGGCTACACCTTC

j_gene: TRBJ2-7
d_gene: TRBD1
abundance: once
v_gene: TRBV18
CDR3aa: CASSPAGTGSFLEQYF
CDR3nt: TGTGCCAGCTCACCGGCCGGGACAGGATCTTTCCTCGAGCAGTACTTC

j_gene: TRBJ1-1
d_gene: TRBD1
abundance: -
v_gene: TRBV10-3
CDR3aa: CAISGQGARTEAFF
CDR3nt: TGTGCCATCAGTGGACAGGGGGCGCGGACTGAAGCTTTCTTT

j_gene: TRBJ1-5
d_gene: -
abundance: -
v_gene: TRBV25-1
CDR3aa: CASSRAGDQPQHF
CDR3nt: TGTGCCAGCAGTAGGGCAGGGGATCAGCCCCAGCATTTT

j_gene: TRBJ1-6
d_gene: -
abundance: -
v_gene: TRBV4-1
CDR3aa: CASSQDNSGSNSPLHF
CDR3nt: TGCGCCAGCAGCCAAGATAATTCAGGATCAAATTCACCCCTCCACTTT

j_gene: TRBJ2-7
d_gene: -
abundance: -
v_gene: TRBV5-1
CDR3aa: CASSPDIEYEQYF
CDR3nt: TGCGCCAGCAGCCCTGACATTGAGTACGAGCAGTACTTC

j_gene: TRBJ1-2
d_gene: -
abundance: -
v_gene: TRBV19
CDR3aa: CASSIQGLSGYTF
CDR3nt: TGTGCCAGTAGTATCCAGGGACTTTCAGGCTACACCTTC